Each of the 30 T cell receptor beta chains below was sequenced from the same sample in a study of blood T cell repertoires in COVID-19. Only in-frame clones appear in the TCRdb table, and some are missing; sequencing was by immunoSEQ multiplex PCR. The sample carries nearly 350,000 clones, 80% to 90% recorded once. Source material: peripheral blood. These TCRs come from a man aged 25-40 years with active or convalescent COVID-19.

The chain recombines TRBV4-3 with TRBJ1-5, with D possibly being TRBD1 (6 bases). The CDR3 is made up of 19 amino acids. Germline loops: CDR1 LGHNA, CDR2 YSLEER. V was pared by 3 bases and J by 0 bases, with 21 bases between. CDR3 nucleotides: TGCGCCAGCAGCCACCTAACGACAGGAGACTTTTATAGCAATCAGCCCCAGCATTTT. Amino acid sequence: CASSHLTTGDFYSNQPQHF.

This rearrangement joins TRBV28 to TRBJ1-4; 7 bases fit TRBD1. Germline V CDR1 and CDR2: MDHEN, SYDVKM. Trimming took 4 bases from V and 0 from J; bases not matched to a gene: 8. This CDR3 comprises 17 residues. The DNA of the CDR3 is TGTGCCAGCAGTTACATAGGGGGCTTTGCAACTAATGAAAAACTGTTTTTT. This sequence encodes CASSYIGGFATNEKLFF.

The chain carries TRBV6-5 and TRBJ1-2; TRBD1 might be the D (5 bases). The CDR3 runs 14 residues. Germline V gene sequence: CDR1 MNHEY, CDR2 SVGAGI. Between the trimmed V and J ends, which lost 6 bases and 4 bases, there was a span of 15 bases. In DNA form, the CDR3 reads TGTGCCAGCAGAAGAGGGGCGGGAAGCTATGGCTACACCTTC. This gives the protein CASRRGAGSYGYTF.

This clone was seen more than once but under ten times. The chain couples TRBV2 to TRBJ1-4; 11 nucleotides line up with TRBD1. In germline, CDR1 is SNHLY, CDR2 FYNNEI. V gave up 6 bases and J gave up 2 bases; unmatched junction bases: 8. The CDR3 is 17 amino acids. CDR3 amino acids: CASRPGQGASTNEKLFF. In nucleotides, the CDR3 is TGTGCCAGCAGGCCTGGACAGGGGGCTTCCACTAATGAAAAACTGTTTTTT.

This clone showed up just a few times. The chain recombines TRBV9 with TRBJ2-5; a weak D match, TRBD2 (6 bases). The length of the CDR3 is 15 residues. The ends were cut back, 0 bases at V and 2 bases at J, with 11 bases in the middle. Germline assignment: CDR1 SGDLS and CDR2 YYNGEE. CDR3 nucleotides: TGTGCCAGCAGCGTAGCGGCGGGGAGACAAGAGACCCAGTACTTC. Its translation is CASSVAAGRQETQYF.

This clone occurred a few times. The chain combines TRBV9 with TRBJ2-1, with D perhaps matching TRBD2 (6 bases). This CDR3 has 15 amino acids. Trimming removed 2 bases at V and 7 bases at J, with 16 bases between. From germline, CDR1 is SGDLS and CDR2 YYNGEE. DNA of the CDR3: TGTGCCAGCAGCGTCCTCATCTCCGGGGGAAATGAGCAGTTCTTC. Translated: CASSVLISGGNEQFF. The full variable domain, in which reference TRBV9 and TRBJ2-1 provide the parts outside the CDR3, is DSGVTQTPKHLITATGQRVTLRCSPRSGDLSVYWYQQSLDQGLQFLIQYYNGEERAKGNILERFSAQQFPDLHSELNLSSLELGDSALYFCASSVLISGGNEQFFGPGTRLTVL.

The V call is TRBV6-6, the J call TRBJ2-7; D perhaps matches TRBD2 (6 bases). The germline V gene encodes CDR1 MNHNY and CDR2 SVGAGI (reference sequence). The CDR3 spans 11 residues. Trimming took 5 bases from V and 5 from J, leaving 7 bases between them. CDR3 region: CASSAGNEQYF. CDR3 coding DNA: TGTGCCAGCAGTGCGGGGAACGAGCAGTACTTC.

This chain joins TRBV6-1 and TRBJ2-4; D is possibly TRBD1 (6 bases). The CDR3 runs to 17 residues. Germline loops: CDR1 MNHNS, CDR2 SASEGT. Trimming shortened V by 2 bases and J by 0 bases, and 14 bases separated the two germline ends. CDR3 sequence reads: CASSEPTGPLAKNIQYF. The DNA of the CDR3 is TGTGCCAGCAGTGAACCTACAGGGCCGTTAGCCAAAAACATTCAGTACTTC.

The J gene is TRBJ2-2, the V gene TRBV5-4; TRBD2 matches 8 bases. The CDR3 is made up of 16 amino acids. Germline trimming cut 0 bases from V and 7 bases from J; bases unmatched to any gene: 8. Germline loops: CDR1 SGHNT, CDR2 YYREEE (reference sequence). The CDR3 region has the DNA TGTGCCAGCAGCTTGGCGGGGGGGGCTACCGGCGGGGAGCTGTTTTTT. Translated: CASSLAGGATGGELFF.

This rearrangement joins TRBV6-5 to TRBJ2-2; no definite D call. The CDR3 sequence is 14 residues long. The ends were cut back, 2 bases at V and 5 bases at J, with 9 bases in the middle. Germline V CDR1 and CDR2: MNHEY, SVGAGI. The CDR3 nucleotides are TGTGCCAGCAGTTACGTGTCCCTTACCGGGGAGCTGTTTTTT. Protein product: CASSYVSLTGELFF.

The chain uses TRBV2 and TRBJ1-1; D may be TRBD1 (6 bases). V gave up 6 bases and J gave up 2 bases, with 13 bases separating them. Germline V gives CDR1 SNHLY, CDR2 FYNNEI. The CDR3 contains 14 residues. CDR3 region: CASRRTAGNTEAFF. In DNA, the CDR3 is TGTGCCAGCAGAAGGACAGCGGGAAACACTGAAGCTTTCTTT. Full variable domain (outside the CDR3, taken from reference TRBV2 and TRBJ1-1): EPEVTQTPSHQVTQMGQEVILRCVPISNHLYFYWYRQILGQKVEFLVSFYNNEISEKSEIFDDQFSVERPDGSNFTLKIRSTKLEDSAMYFCASRRTAGNTEAFFGQGTRLTVV.

The chain carries TRBV28 and TRBJ2-5, with 14 bases aligning to TRBD2. In germline, CDR1 is MDHEN, CDR2 SYDVKM. V dropped 5 bases and J dropped 5; count of bases not matched to a gene: 10. The CDR3 sequence is 17 residues long. Here the CDR3 reads CASSLRLAGGPEETQYF. CDR3 nucleotides: TGTGCCAGCAGTCTCAGACTAGCGGGAGGGCCGGAGGAGACCCAGTACTTC.

This chain uses TRBV19 with TRBJ1-5, with D maybe TRBD1 (5 bases). CDR3 size: 15 residues. Germline assignment: CDR1 LNHDA and CDR2 SQIVND (reference sequence). Trimming cost V 6 bases and J 7 bases, with 19 bases left between them. CDR3 DNA: TGTGCCAGTAGACTTGGCGGGGCCGGGTACCAGCCCCAGCATTTT. Translation: CASRLGGAGYQPQHF.

The rearrangement joins TRBV5-5 to TRBJ2-3; 9 bases agree with TRBD2. The germline V gene has CDR1 SGHKS and CDR2 YYEKEE (reference sequence). The CDR3 covers 14 residues. Trimming took 1 base from V and 4 from J; bases not matched to a gene: 1. CDR3 in amino acids: CASSLLAGSDTQYF. The CDR3 coding sequence is TGTGCCAGCAGCTTGCTAGCGGGGTCAGATACGCAGTATTTT. The full variable domain, in which reference TRBV5-5 and TRBJ2-3 provide the parts outside the CDR3, is DAGVTQSPTHLIKTRGQQVTLRCSPISGHKSVSWYQQVLGQGPQFIFQYYEKEERGRGNFPDRFSARQFPNYSSELNVNALLLGDSALYLCASSLLAGSDTQYFGPGTRLTVL.

This chain links TRBV24-1 with TRBJ2-3; 7 positions agree with TRBD2. The V segment lost 4 bases and the J segment 5 bases; nucleotides outside the gene matches: 11. The CDR3 sequence is 16 residues long. Germline values: CDR1 KGHDR, CDR2 SFDVKD. The CDR3: CATSDPLAGEVDTQYF. Written as DNA, the CDR3 is TGTGCCACCAGTGACCCCTTGGCGGGAGAGGTAGATACGCAGTATTTT.

V usage is TRBV7-8 and J usage is TRBJ2-2; perhaps TRBD2 as D (7 bases). Per the germline V gene, CDR1 is SGHVS and CDR2 is FQNEAQ. This CDR3 is 15 amino acids long. The V end was cut by 5 bases, the J end by 3 bases, with 13 bases between. CDR3 nucleotides: TGTGCCAGCAGCCCCCAAGGGGGGGACACCGGGGAGCTGTTTTTT. It codes for CASSPQGGDTGELFF.

The V call is TRBV28, the J call TRBJ2-7; TRBD2 matches 7 bases. Germline V lookup: CDR1 MDHEN, CDR2 SYDVKM. The length of the CDR3 is 16 residues. J gave up 0 bases and V 5 bases, and 10 bases lay outside the gene matches. This chain's CDR3 is CASSQSSGGSSYEQYF. In nucleotides, the CDR3 is TGTGCCAGCAGTCAATCTAGCGGAGGGAGCTCCTACGAGCAGTACTTC.

This clone was detected a few times. The chain recombines TRBV2 with TRBJ2-7; 10 bases fit TRBD1. CDR1 is SNHLY and CDR2 is FYNNEI in the germline V gene. The CDR3 is 13 amino acids. With V trimmed by 6 bases and J by 4 bases, 3 bases remained unmatched. The CDR3 nucleotides read TGTGCCAGCAGGACAGGGGGCGTGTACGAGCAGTACTTC. It specifies CASRTGGVYEQYF.

The V and J genes are TRBV9 and TRBJ1-5; TRBD1 matches at 8 bases. After removal of 4 bases from V and 5 bases from J, the junction contained 5 bases not matched to a gene. Germline CDR1 SGDLS, CDR2 YYNGEE. The CDR3 has 14 amino acids. The CDR3 DNA is TGTGCCAGCAGCTCGGGACAGGTTCATCAGCCCCAGCATTTT. Translating it yields CASSSGQVHQPQHF. Variable domain in full (rest from reference TRBV9 and TRBJ1-5): DSGVTQTPKHLITATGQRVTLRCSPRSGDLSVYWYQQSLDQGLQFLIQYYNGEERAKGNILERFSAQQFPDLHSELNLSSLELGDSALYFCASSSGQVHQPQHFGDGTRLSIL.

CDR3 nucleotides: TGTGCCACCAGTGATTTCCGCGGGGGGGACAATGAGCAGTTCTTC. Protein sequence: CATSDFRGGDNEQFF. The chain employs TRBV24-1 and TRBJ2-1, with 9 bases that match TRBD2. This CDR3 contains 15 residues. Germline values: CDR1 KGHDR, CDR2 SFDVKD. The V and J ends lost 1 base and 5 bases, in that order; junction bases with no gene match: 2.

The chain recombines TRBV5-4 with TRBJ1-1; no firm D call. V lost 4 bases, J lost 6 bases, and 13 bases lay in between. The length of the CDR3 is 13 residues. Germline-derived CDR1 and CDR2 are SGHNT and YYREEE (reference sequence). CDR3 in DNA: TGTGCCAGCAGCCCGCCAGGCTCGGCTGAAGCTTTCTTT. Protein sequence: CASSPPGSAEAFF.

V is TRBV19 and J is TRBJ2-1; the D is unclear. CDR1 is LNHDA, CDR2 SQIVND, per germline (reference sequence). V lost 11 bases, J lost 9 bases, and 20 bases lay in between. The CDR3 totals 13 residues. The CDR3 protein is CAVSTAARLEQFF. As DNA, the CDR3 is TGTGCCGTCTCCACTGCCGCCCGTCTTGAGCAGTTCTTC. The whole variable domain, filled in from reference TRBV19 and TRBJ2-1, reads DGGITQSPKYLFRKEGQNVTLSCEQNLNHDAMYWYRQDPGQGLRLIYYSQIVNDFQKGDIAEGYSVSREKKESFPLTVTSAQKNPTAFYLCAVSTAARLEQFFGPGTRLTVL.

The J gene is TRBJ2-1, the V gene TRBV18; possibly TRBD2 for D (5 bases). Germline V gene sequence: CDR1 KGHSH, CDR2 LQKENI. V was clipped by 3 bases and J by 4 bases, with 19 bases between them. CDR3 length: 17 amino acids. The DNA of the CDR3 is TGTGCCAGCTCACCCGGGAAAGTAAAGCGCCGGTACAATGAGCAGTTCTTC. It specifies CASSPGKVKRRYNEQFF.

The chain couples TRBV5-1 to TRBJ2-5, with 7 positions matching TRBD2. The CDR3 sequence is 19 residues long. Germline CDR1 is SGHRS and CDR2 is YFSETQ. V trimming: 6 bases; J trimming: 2 bases; junction bases outside the gene matches: 22. CDR3 in DNA: TGCGCCAGCAAACAACTTCGTCCCGGGACTACGCCGAGTCAAGAGACCCAGTACTTC. Translation: CASKQLRPGTTPSQETQYF.

The rearrangement joins TRBV3-1 (or the pseudogene TRBV3-2) to TRBJ1-1; D gene unclear. From germline, CDR1 is LGHDT and CDR2 YNNKEL (reference sequence). This CDR3 contains 14 residues. V was clipped by 4 bases and J by 1 base, with 10 bases between them. The CDR3 nucleotides are TGTGCCAGCAGCCTTGAGCAGGCGAACACTGAAGCTTTCTTT. As protein: CASSLEQANTEAFF.

In this sample, this clone turned up once. The chain recombines TRBV18 with TRBJ1-2, with D perhaps matching TRBD1 (5 bases). V shed 3 bases and J shed 5 bases, with 7 bases lying between them. The germline gives CDR1 KGHSH, CDR2 LQKENI. The CDR3 consists of 12 residues. The CDR3 region is CASSPPGYGYTF. The CDR3 DNA is TGTGCCAGCTCACCTCCAGGGTATGGCTACACCTTC.

This clone was seen only once. The rearrangement links TRBV11-2 to TRBJ2-3, with 11 bases aligning to TRBD2. The CDR3 totals 15 residues. Germline CDR1 is SGHAT and CDR2 is FQNNGV. V dropped 5 bases and J dropped 4; count of bases not matched to a gene: 5. CDR3: CASSLLAGEADTQYF. CDR3 sequence (DNA): TGTGCCAGCAGCCTACTAGCGGGAGAAGCAGATACGCAGTATTTT.

The chain recombines TRBV7-9 with TRBJ2-5; D may be TRBD2 (6 bases). Germline V gene data show CDR1 as SEHNR and CDR2 as FQNEAQ (reference sequence). This CDR3 is 15 amino acids long. V was cut by 6 bases and J by 2 bases, with 16 bases left in between. CDR3 sequence reads: CASSLNRDSQETQYF. The CDR3 DNA is TGTGCCAGCAGTTTAAACCGGGACTCACAAGAGACCCAGTACTTC.

The chain is built from TRBV6-2 or TRBV6-3 and TRBJ1-5; possibly TRBD1 for D (6 bases). Trimming removed 4 bases at V and 5 bases at J, with 12 bases between. The CDR3 runs to 14 residues. From germline, CDR1 is MNHEY and CDR2 SVGEGT. In DNA form, the CDR3 reads TGTGCCAGCAGTTTTTTCCCAGGGGATCAGCCCCAGCATTTT. It specifies CASSFFPGDQPQHF.

V gene TRBV30 combines with J gene TRBJ1-5; the D gene is possibly TRBD1 (5 bases). V was shortened by 0 bases and J by 2 bases, with 14 bases between the two germline ends. Germline V CDR1 and CDR2: GTSNPN, SVGIG (reference sequence). The CDR3 is made up of 16 amino acids. CDR3 sequence (DNA): TGTGCCTGGAGTGTACAGGAGGGACGTGGCAATCAGCCCCAGCATTTT. It translates to CAWSVQEGRGNQPQHF.